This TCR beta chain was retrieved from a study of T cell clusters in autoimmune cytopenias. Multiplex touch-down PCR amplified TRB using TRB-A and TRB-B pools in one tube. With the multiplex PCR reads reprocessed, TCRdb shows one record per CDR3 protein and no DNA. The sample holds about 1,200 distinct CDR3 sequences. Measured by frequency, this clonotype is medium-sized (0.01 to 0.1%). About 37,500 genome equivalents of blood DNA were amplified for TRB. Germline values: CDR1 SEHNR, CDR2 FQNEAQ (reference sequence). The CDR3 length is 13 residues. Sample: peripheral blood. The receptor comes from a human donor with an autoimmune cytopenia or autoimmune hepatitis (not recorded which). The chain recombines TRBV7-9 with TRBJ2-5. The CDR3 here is CASSIAGQETQYF.